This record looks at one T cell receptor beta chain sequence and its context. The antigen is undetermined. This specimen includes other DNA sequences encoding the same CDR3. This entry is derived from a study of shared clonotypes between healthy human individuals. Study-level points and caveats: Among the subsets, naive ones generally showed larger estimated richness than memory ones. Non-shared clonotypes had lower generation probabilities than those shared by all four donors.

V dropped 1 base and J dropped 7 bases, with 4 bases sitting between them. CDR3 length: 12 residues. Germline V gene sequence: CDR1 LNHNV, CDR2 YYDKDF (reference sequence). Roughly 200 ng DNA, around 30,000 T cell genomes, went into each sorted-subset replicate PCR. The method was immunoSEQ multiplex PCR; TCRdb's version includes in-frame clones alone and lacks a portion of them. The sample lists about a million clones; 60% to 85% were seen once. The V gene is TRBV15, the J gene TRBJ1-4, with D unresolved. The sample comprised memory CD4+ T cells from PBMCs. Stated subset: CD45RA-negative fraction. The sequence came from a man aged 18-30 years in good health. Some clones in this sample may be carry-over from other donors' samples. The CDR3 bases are TGTGCCACCAGCAGAGTTACTGAAAAACTGTTTTTT. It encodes CATSRVTEKLFF.